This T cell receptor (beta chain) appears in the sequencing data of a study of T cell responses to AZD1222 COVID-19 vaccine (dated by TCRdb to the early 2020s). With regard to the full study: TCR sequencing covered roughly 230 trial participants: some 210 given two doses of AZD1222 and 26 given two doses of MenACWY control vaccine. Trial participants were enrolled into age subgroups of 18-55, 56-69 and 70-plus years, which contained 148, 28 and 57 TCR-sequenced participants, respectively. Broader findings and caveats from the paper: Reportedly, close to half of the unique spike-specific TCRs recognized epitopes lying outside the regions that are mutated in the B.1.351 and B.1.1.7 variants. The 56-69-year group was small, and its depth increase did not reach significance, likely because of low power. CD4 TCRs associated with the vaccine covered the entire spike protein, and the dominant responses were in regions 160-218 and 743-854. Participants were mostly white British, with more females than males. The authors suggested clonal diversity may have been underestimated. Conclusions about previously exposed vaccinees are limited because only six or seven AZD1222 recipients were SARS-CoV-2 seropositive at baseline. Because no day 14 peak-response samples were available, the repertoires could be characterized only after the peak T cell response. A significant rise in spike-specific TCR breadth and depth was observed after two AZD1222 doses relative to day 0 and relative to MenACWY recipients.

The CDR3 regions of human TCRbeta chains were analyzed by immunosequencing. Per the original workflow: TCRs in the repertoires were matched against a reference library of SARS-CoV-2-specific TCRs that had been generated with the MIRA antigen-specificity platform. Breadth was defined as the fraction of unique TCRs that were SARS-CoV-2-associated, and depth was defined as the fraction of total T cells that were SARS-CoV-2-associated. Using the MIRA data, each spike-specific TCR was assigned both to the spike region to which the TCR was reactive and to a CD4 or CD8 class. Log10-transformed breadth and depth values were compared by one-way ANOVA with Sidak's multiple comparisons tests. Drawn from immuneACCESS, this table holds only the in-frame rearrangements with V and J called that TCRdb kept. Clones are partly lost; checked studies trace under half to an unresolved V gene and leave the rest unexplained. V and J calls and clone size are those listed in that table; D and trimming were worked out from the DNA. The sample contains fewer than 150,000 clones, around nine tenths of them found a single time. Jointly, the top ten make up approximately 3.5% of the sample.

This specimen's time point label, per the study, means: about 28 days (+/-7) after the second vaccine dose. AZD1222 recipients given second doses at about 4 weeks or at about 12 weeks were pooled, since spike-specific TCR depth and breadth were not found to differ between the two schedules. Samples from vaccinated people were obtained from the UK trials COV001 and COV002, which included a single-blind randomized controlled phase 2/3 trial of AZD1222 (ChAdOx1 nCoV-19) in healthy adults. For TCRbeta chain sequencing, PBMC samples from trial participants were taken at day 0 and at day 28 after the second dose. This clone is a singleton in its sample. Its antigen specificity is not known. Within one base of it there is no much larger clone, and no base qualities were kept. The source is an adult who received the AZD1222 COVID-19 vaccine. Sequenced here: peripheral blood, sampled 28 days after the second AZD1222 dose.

The CDR3 amino acid sequence is: CASSPPPSYNEQFF. The sequenced DNA: TGTGCCAGCAGCCCTCCCCCCTCCTACAATGAGCAGTTCTTC. The receptor chain draws on TRBV7-2 and TRBJ2-1, with the D gene uncertain. The germline V gene encodes CDR1 SGHTA and CDR2 FQGNSA. The CDR3 sequence holds 14 residues, the cysteine and phenylalanine included. CDR3 DNA is the only sequence kept; it has 42 bases, read in frame from the first base. A distance of 8 bases separates the germline ends of V and J, which lose 5 bases and 0 bases respectively.